Presented here are 19 T cell receptor beta chains from one specimen sequenced in a study of T cell responses to AZD1222 COVID-19 vaccine. Clones were sequenced by immunoSEQ multiplex PCR, and TCRdb holds only the in-frame ones, with some missing. This sample has approximately 90,000 clones, with 90% found just once. The source was peripheral blood, collected on day 0 of AZD1222 vaccination. These receptor sequences come from an adult in good health.

The chain links TRBV24-1 to TRBJ2-1; D uncertain. Per germline, CDR1 KGHDR and CDR2 SFDVKD. Trimming pared 5 bases from V and 9 bases from J, leaving 7 bases between. This CDR3 has 11 amino acids. The CDR3 nucleotides are TGTGCCACCAGTGTTCTGAGTGAGCAGTTCTTC. Translating it yields CATSVLSEQFF.

This clone was recorded only once. This chain links TRBV15 with TRBJ1-2; D remains ambiguous. Per the germline V gene, CDR1 is LNHNV and CDR2 is YYDKDF (reference sequence). V lost 6 bases and J 4 bases, leaving 15 bases between the germline ends. This CDR3 region has 14 residues. This chain's CDR3 is CATSNGGMGYGYTF. The CDR3 DNA sequence: TGTGCCACCAGTAATGGAGGGATGGGCTATGGCTACACCTTC.

This clone was found once. The chain carries TRBV18 and TRBJ1-2; 7 bases are shared with TRBD1. Trimming took 3 bases from V and 6 from J; bases not matched to a gene: 13. The CDR3 has 16 amino acids. Germline assignment: CDR1 KGHSH and CDR2 LQKENI. The CDR3 protein is CASSPGWDSRGHGYTF. The CDR3 coding sequence is TGTGCCAGCTCACCGGGGTGGGACAGCCGAGGGCATGGCTACACCTTC.

V gene TRBV4-3 combines with J gene TRBJ2-2, with a tentative D call TRBD2 (5 bases). The CDR3 extends over 15 amino acids. The germline CDR1 and CDR2 sequences are LGHNA and YSLEER. The ends were cut back, 1 base at V and 5 bases at J, with 11 bases in the middle. The CDR3 sequence is CASSQVRVLTGELFF. For the CDR3, the DNA is TGCGCCAGCAGCCAAGTGAGGGTATTAACCGGGGAGCTGTTTTTT.

V and J are TRBV11-3 and TRBJ1-6; D perhaps matches TRBD1 (5 bases). CDR1 SGHNT and CDR2 YENEEA come from the germline V gene. The CDR3 sequence is 13 residues long. Trimming removed 5 bases at V and 11 bases at J, with 13 bases between. CDR3 sequence (DNA): TGTGCCAGCAGCCCGGGGCGGGAGGCACCCCTCCACTTT. Protein: CASSPGREAPLHF.

The chain uses TRBV4-3 and TRBJ1-2; D perhaps matches TRBD1 (6 bases). Germline-derived CDR1 and CDR2 are LGHNA and YSLEER. CDR3 length equals 19 residues. Trimming took off 0 bases at V and 4 bases at J, with 24 bases between the two ends. The CDR3 here is CASSQDVSYRQVVSYGYTF. The CDR3 nucleotides are TGCGCCAGCAGCCAAGACGTCTCTTATAGACAGGTAGTTTCCTATGGCTACACCTTC.

A few counts support this clone. The chain uses TRBV15 and TRBJ1-2, with TRBD1 matching 7 bases. The germline gives CDR1 LNHNV, CDR2 YYDKDF (reference sequence). V shed 3 bases, J shed 5 bases, and the junction held 6 bases outside the gene matches. CDR3 length equals 14 residues. CDR3 residues: CATSSDRAYYGYTF. In DNA form, the CDR3 reads TGTGCCACCAGCAGTGACAGGGCCTATTATGGCTACACCTTC.

The rearrangement joins TRBV3-1 (or the pseudogene TRBV3-2) to TRBJ2-3; D is unclear. The CDR3 covers 13 residues. V lost 3 bases, J lost 4 bases, and 8 bases lay in between. Per the germline V gene, CDR1 is LGHDT and CDR2 is YNNKEL (reference sequence). The CDR3 DNA follows: TGTGCCAGCAGCCAGAACGTGGCAGATACGCAGTATTTT. The encoded protein is CASSQNVADTQYF.

This clone was detected once. The gene calls are TRBV6-2 or TRBV6-3 and TRBJ1-3; D call uncertain. CDR1 is MNHEY and CDR2 is SVGEGT in the germline V gene. V lost 6 bases to trimming and J lost 1 base, with 10 bases between them. The CDR3 consists of 14 residues. The CDR3 nucleotides are TGTGCCAGCAGCCGACTGGGATCTGGAAACACCATATATTTT. The encoded protein is CASSRLGSGNTIYF.

The V call is TRBV6-2 or TRBV6-3, the J call TRBJ2-3; a weak D match, TRBD2 (6 bases). Germline CDR1 and CDR2: MNHEY and SVGEGT. This CDR3 is 18 amino acids long. Trimming shortened V by 2 bases and J by 7 bases, and 25 bases separated the two germline ends. The CDR3 loop is CASSYGTPRSGTRNTQYF. CDR3 DNA sequence: TGTGCCAGCAGTTACGGGACTCCTCGGTCGGGGACGAGGAATACGCAGTATTTT.

J is TRBJ2-7 and V is TRBV5-1; D is perhaps TRBD2 (5 bases). From germline, CDR1 is SGHRS and CDR2 YFSETQ. V lost 0 bases and J lost 7, with 17 bases in between. CDR3 length: 15 amino acids. CDR3 sequence reads: CASSLDRAAAGEQYF. DNA for the CDR3: TGCGCCAGCAGCTTGGATCGAGCGGCGGCAGGTGAGCAGTACTTC.

J is TRBJ1-5 and V is TRBV10-3; 8 bases fit TRBD1. Per the germline V gene, CDR1 is ENHRY and CDR2 is SYGVKD. The V and J ends lost 3 bases and 7 bases, in that order; junction bases with no gene match: 5. The CDR3 contains 14 residues. The DNA of the CDR3 is TGTGCCATCAGTGAACAGGGGGAGTGGCAGCCCCAGCATTTT. Amino acids: CAISEQGEWQPQHF.

The chain joins TRBV6-1 to TRBJ1-2; tentatively, D is TRBD1 (6 bases). The CDR3 runs to 16 residues. The germline V and J ends were trimmed by 0 bases and 4 bases, with 15 bases remaining between them. Germline V CDR1 and CDR2: MNHNS, SASEGT. The CDR3 is CASSEAGGASGYGYTF. Here the CDR3 DNA reads TGTGCCAGCAGTGAAGCGGGGGGGGCTAGTGGCTATGGCTACACCTTC.

The chain couples TRBV6-5 to TRBJ2-1; TRBD2 is a possible D gene (5 bases). The CDR3 has 13 residues. From germline, CDR1 is MNHEY and CDR2 SVGAGI. The V end was cut by 2 bases, the J end by 5 bases, with 7 bases between. The CDR3 region is CASSYGSDNEQFF. CDR3 nucleotides: TGTGCCAGCAGTTACGGGAGCGACAATGAGCAGTTCTTC.

In DNA, the CDR3 is TGTGCCAGCAGCTTAGGCGTCCAGGGGGCTTACGAGCAGTACTTC. Translating gives CASSLGVQGAYEQYF. The V and J genes are TRBV7-9 and TRBJ2-7; 8 bases align to TRBD1. The CDR3 loop spans 15 amino acids. CDR1 SEHNR and CDR2 FQNEAQ come from the germline V gene (reference sequence). Unmatched junction bases numbered 6, after V lost 1 base and J lost 4 bases.

As regards this clone: The sample has other DNA sequences that encode this CDR3 too. The chain joins TRBV7-2 to TRBJ2-7; possible D gene TRBD1, 6 bases. The V gene's germline CDR1 is SGHTA and CDR2 FQGNSA. CDR3 length equals 13 residues. Between the trimmed V and J ends, which lost 4 bases and 4 bases, there was a span of 11 bases. The CDR3 sequence is CASSSGQNYEQYF. The CDR3 nucleotides are TGTGCCAGCAGCTCAGGACAGAATTACGAGCAGTACTTC.

The gene calls are TRBV6-2 or TRBV6-3 and TRBJ2-7; D gene unclear. This CDR3 has 13 amino acids. Per germline, CDR1 MNHEY and CDR2 SVGEGT. The V gene lost 2 bases and the J gene lost 3 bases, with 8 bases spanning the gap. The CDR3 DNA reads TGTGCCAGCAGTTACGGTCAACGCTACGAGCAGTACTTC. Translated, it gives CASSYGQRYEQYF.

The chain is built from TRBV7-2 and TRBJ2-3; TRBD1 agrees at 7 bases. Germline-derived CDR1 and CDR2 are SGHTA and FQGNSA. The CDR3 is made up of 16 amino acids. With V trimmed by 3 bases and J by 4 bases, 10 bases remained unmatched. CDR3 bases: TGTGCCAGCAGCTTGAAAATACAGGGGAACGCAGATACGCAGTATTTT. Protein: CASSLKIQGNADTQYF.

The CDR3 coding sequence is TGTGCCAGTAGTATTCTTGTTGGCACCGGGGAGCTGTTTTTT. Amino acids: CASSILVGTGELFF. V is TRBV19 and J is TRBJ2-2; D is undetermined. Germline V CDR1 and CDR2: LNHDA, SQIVND (reference sequence). The length of the CDR3 is 14 residues. Between the trimmed V and J ends, which lost 3 bases and 4 bases, there was a span of 9 bases. The whole variable domain, remainder taken from reference TRBV19 and TRBJ2-2, is DGGITQSPKYLFRKEGQNVTLSCEQNLNHDAMYWYRQDPGQGLRLIYYSQIVNDFQKGDIAEGYSVSREKKESFPLTVTSAQKNPTAFYLCASSILVGTGELFFGEGSRLTVL.